This T cell receptor beta chain emerged from a study of blood T cell repertoires in COVID-19. At the level of the study: Material from acute and convalescent COVID-19 was sourced from the United States, Italy and Spain.

The assay was immunoSEQ multiplex PCR, and TCRdb's table has in-frame clones only and misses some. The data show 84,000 or so clones, 60% to 85% seen once. The V gene end was trimmed by 6 bases and the J gene end by 5 bases; junction bases not matched to a gene: 4. CDR1 is KGHSH and CDR2 is LQKENI in the germline V gene. This CDR3 has 13 residues. The TCR comes from a human donor in a cohort sampled during active COVID-19. What was sequenced was peripheral blood. The chain recombines TRBV18 with TRBJ2-1; 7 nucleotides line up with TRBD1. CDR3 in DNA: TGTGCCAGCTCCATGGGGACAGACAATGAGCAGTTCTTC. Protein: CASSMGTDNEQFF. Variable domain in full (rest from reference TRBV18 and TRBJ2-1): NAGVMQNPRHLVRRRGQEARLRCSPMKGHSHVYWYRQLPEEGLKFMVYLQKENIIDESGMPKERFSAEFPKEGPSILRIQQVVRGDSAAYFCASSMGTDNEQFFGPGTRLTVL.